This T cell receptor (beta chain) was recorded in a study of blood T cell repertoires in COVID-19. Overall study context: T cells, B-cell-depleted T cells, or PBMCs supplied cDNA or gDNA.

Using immunoSEQ multiplex PCR, the repertoire was profiled, and TCRdb retains in-frame clones only, with some absent. The table lists approximately 300,000 clones, roughly 88% of them singletons. Trimming took 2 bases from V and 7 from J, leaving 9 bases between them. The CDR3 is 14 amino acids. The V gene's germline CDR1 is SGHTA and CDR2 FQGTGA. V usage is TRBV7-3 and J usage is TRBJ1-6; TRBD1 is a possible D gene (5 bases). The sample comprised peripheral blood. This TCR came from a human donor with COVID-19, enrolled during active disease. The donor label of this sample is uncertain. CDR3 DNA: TGTGCCAGCAGCTTAGTGGGGGGGAATTCACCCCTCCACTTT. It yields the protein CASSLVGGNSPLHF.